This paragraph covers one T cell receptor beta chain sequence. What it binds is unknown. The method was immunoSEQ multiplex PCR; TCRdb's version includes in-frame clones alone and lacks a portion of them. The repertoire holds tens of thousands of clones, nearly 80% seen once, with 6% in the top ten. Using viral peptide pools, the ViraFEST assay grew out antigen-specific CD4+ T cells prior to sequencing. Cultured cells yielded isolated CD4+ T cells after 10 days. The vaccine recipients had no prior SARS-CoV-2 infection, with negative nucleocapsid antibodies. Cultures of fewer than 2.5 million PBMC per well contained about 10 IU/ml IL-2 plus 10 ug/ml peptides. V lost 0 bases and J lost 0; bases outside the gene matches: 9. CDR1 is GTSNPN and CDR2 is SVGIG in the germline V gene (reference sequence). The CDR3 totals 17 residues. The source of the sample is a study of vaccination effects on CD4 cells after COVID-19. Turning to the study itself: Everyone in the study got two shots of either the BNT162b2 or mRNA-1273 vaccine. The study, taken as a whole, reports: Among infection- and vaccine-induced clones, marked clonal contraction occurred late after vaccination.

The chain employs TRBV30 and TRBJ2-3; TRBD2 aligns across 7 bases. The sample in question was CD4+ T cells from PBMCs cultured with HCoV-OC43 spike peptides, obtained before COVID-19 vaccination. Sample subset: HCoV-OC43 spike overlapping peptide pool stimulation. This clonotype originated in a human donor who received a COVID-19 vaccine. In nucleotides, the CDR3 is TGTGCCTGGAGTGTCTGGGGGGGGGTACTAAGCACAGATACGCAGTATTTT. It is translated as CAWSVWGGVLSTDTQYF. The full variable domain, with the rest looked up from reference TRBV30 and TRBJ2-3, is SQTIHQWPATLVQPVGSPLSLECTVEGTSNPNLYWYRQAAGRGLQLLFYSVGIGQISSEVPQNLSASRPQDRQFILSSKKLLLSDSGFYLCAWSVWGGVLSTDTQYFGPGTRLTVL.